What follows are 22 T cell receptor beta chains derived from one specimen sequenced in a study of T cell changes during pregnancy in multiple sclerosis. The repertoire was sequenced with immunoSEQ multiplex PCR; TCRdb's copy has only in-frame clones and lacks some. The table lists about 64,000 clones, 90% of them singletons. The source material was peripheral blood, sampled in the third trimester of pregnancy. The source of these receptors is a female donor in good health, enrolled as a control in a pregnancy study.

The CDR3 spells CASSLSRGSGNTIYF. The CDR3 nucleotides read TGTGCCAGCAGTTTATCGCGGGGATCGGGAAACACCATATATTTT. This sequence joins TRBV27 and TRBJ1-3; D not certain. The V gene lost 0 bases and the J gene lost 4 bases, with 10 bases spanning the gap. The CDR3 has 15 amino acids. In germline, CDR1 is MNHEY, CDR2 SMNVEV (reference sequence).

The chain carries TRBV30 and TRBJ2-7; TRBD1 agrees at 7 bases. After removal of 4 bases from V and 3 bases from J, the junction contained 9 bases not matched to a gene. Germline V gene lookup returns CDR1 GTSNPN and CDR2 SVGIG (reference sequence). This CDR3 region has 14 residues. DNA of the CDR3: TGTGCCTGGACTCCCAAGGGGGCGGACTACGAGCAGTACTTC. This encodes CAWTPKGADYEQYF.

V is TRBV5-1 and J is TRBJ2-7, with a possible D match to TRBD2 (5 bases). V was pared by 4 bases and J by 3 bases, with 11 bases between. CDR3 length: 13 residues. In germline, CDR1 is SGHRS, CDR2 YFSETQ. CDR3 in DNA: TGCGCCAGCAGCCGCGGACTGGTCTACGAGCAGTACTTC. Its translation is CASSRGLVYEQYF.

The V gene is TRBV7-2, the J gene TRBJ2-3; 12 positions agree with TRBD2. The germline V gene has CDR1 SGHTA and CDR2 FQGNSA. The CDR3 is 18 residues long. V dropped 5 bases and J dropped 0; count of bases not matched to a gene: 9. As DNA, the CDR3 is TGTGCCAGCAGCCCCCGGGGACTAGCGGGCCTTAGCACAGATACGCAGTATTTT. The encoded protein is CASSPRGLAGLSTDTQYF.

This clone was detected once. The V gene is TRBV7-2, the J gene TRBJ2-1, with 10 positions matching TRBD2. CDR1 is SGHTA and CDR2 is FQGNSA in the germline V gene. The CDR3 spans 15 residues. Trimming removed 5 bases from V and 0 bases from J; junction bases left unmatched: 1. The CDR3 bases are TGTGCCAGCAGCCCTAGCGGGAGCTCCTACAATGAGCAGTTCTTC. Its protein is CASSPSGSSYNEQFF.

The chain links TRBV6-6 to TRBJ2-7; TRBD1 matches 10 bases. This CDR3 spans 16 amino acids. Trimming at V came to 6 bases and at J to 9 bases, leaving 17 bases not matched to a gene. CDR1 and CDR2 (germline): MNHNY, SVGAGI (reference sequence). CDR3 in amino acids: CASSLSPGTGEGGQYF. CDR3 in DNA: TGTGCCAGCAGCCTCAGTCCCGGGACAGGGGAGGGCGGGCAGTACTTC.

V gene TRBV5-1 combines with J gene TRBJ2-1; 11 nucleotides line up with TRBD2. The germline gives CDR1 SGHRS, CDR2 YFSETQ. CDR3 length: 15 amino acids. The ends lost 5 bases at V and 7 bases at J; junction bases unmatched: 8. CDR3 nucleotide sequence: TGCGCCAGCAGGGAAGGGCTAGCGGGAGGAAATGAGCAGTTCTTC. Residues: CASREGLAGGNEQFF.

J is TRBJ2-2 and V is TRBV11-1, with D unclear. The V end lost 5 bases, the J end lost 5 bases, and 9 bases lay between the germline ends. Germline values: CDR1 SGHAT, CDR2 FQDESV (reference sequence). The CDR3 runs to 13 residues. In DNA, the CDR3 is TGTGCCAGCAGCCCGGTGCGGACCGGGGAGCTGTTTTTT. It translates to CASSPVRTGELFF.

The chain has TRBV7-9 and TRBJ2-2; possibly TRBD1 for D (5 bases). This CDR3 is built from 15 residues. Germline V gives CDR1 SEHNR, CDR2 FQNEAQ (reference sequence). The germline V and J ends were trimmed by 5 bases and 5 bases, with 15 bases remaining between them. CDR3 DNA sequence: TGTGCCAGCAGCCCCATAGGGGTAAGAACCGGGGAGCTGTTTTTT. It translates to CASSPIGVRTGELFF.

The CDR3 DNA sequence: TGTGCCAGCAGCTTACAGGGTATTTCACCCCTCCACTTT. Translation gives CASSLQGISPLHF. This chain uses TRBV11-3 with TRBJ1-6; possible D gene TRBD1, 5 bases. The V end lost 2 bases, the J end lost 9 bases, and 8 bases lay between the germline ends. Germline assignment: CDR1 SGHNT and CDR2 YENEEA. The CDR3 is 13 amino acids. The full variable domain, rest sourced from reference TRBV11-3 and TRBJ1-6, is EAGVVQSPRYKIIEKKQPVAFWCNPISGHNTLYWYLQNLGQGPELLIRYENEEAVDDSQLPKDRFSAERLKGVDSTLKIQPAELGDSAVYLCASSLQGISPLHFGNGTRLTVT.

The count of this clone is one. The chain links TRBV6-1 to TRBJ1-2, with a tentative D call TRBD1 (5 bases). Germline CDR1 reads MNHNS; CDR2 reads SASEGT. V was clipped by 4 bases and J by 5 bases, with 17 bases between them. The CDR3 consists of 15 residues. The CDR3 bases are TGTGCCAGCAGTGCGACGGCCGGGGGAGAGTATGGCTACACCTTC. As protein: CASSATAGGEYGYTF.

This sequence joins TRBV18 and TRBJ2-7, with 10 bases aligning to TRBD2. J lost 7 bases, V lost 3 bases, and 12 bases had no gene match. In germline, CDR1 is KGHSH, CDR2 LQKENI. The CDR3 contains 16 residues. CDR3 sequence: CASSPKTAAGGGEQYF. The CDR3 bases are TGTGCCAGCTCACCTAAGACTGCAGCGGGAGGGGGTGAGCAGTACTTC.

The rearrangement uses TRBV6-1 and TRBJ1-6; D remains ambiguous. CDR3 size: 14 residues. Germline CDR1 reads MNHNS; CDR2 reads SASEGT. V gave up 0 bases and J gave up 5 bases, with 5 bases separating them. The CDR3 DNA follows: TGTGCCAGCAGTGAAGCAACAGATAATTCACCCCTCCACTTT. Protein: CASSEATDNSPLHF.

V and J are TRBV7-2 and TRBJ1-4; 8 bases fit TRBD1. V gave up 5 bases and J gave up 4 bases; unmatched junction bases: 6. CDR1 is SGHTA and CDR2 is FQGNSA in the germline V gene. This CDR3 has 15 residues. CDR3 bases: TGTGCCAGCAGCGCGGGACAGGAATTTAATGAAAAACTGTTTTTT. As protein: CASSAGQEFNEKLFF. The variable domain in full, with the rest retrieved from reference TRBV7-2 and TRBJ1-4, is GAGVSQSPSNKVTEKGKDVELRCDPISGHTALYWYRQSLGQGLEFLIYFQGNSAPDKSGLPSDRFSAERTGGSVSTLTIQRTQQEDSAVYLCASSAGQEFNEKLFFGSGTQLSVL.

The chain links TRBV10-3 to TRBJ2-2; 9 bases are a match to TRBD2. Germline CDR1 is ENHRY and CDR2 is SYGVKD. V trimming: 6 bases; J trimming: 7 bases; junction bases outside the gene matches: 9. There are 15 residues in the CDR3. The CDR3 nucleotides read TGTGCCATCAGGGAGAGTAGCGGGGGAGACGGGGAGCTGTTTTTT. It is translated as CAIRESSGGDGELFF.

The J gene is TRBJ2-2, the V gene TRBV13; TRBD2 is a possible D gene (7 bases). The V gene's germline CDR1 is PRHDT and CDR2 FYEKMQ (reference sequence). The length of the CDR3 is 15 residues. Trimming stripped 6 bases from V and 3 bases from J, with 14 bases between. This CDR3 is CASSPGGPYTGELFF. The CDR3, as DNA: TGTGCCAGCAGTCCCGGGGGGCCTTACACCGGGGAGCTGTTTTTT.

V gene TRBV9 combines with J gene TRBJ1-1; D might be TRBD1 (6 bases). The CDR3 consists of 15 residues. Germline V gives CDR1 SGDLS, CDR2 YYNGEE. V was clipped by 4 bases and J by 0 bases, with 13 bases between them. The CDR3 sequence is CASSQQGSMNTEAFF. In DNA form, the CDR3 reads TGTGCCAGCAGCCAACAGGGCAGCATGAACACTGAAGCTTTCTTT. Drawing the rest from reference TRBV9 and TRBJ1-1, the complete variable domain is DSGVTQTPKHLITATGQRVTLRCSPRSGDLSVYWYQQSLDQGLQFLIQYYNGEERAKGNILERFSAQQFPDLHSELNLSSLELGDSALYFCASSQQGSMNTEAFFGQGTRLTVV.

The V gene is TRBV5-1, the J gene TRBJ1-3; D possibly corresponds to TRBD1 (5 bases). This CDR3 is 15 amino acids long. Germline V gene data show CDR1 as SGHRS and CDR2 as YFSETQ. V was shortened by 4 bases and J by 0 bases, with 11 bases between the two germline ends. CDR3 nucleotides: TGCGCCAGCAGCATCGACAGCCGCTCTGGAAACACCATATATTTT. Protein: CASSIDSRSGNTIYF. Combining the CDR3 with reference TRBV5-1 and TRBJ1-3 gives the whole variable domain KAGVTQTPRYLIKTRGQQVTLSCSPISGHRSVSWYQQTPGQGLQFLFEYFSETQRNKGNFPGRFSGRQFSNSRSEMNVSTLELGDSALYLCASSIDSRSGNTIYFGEGSWLTVV.

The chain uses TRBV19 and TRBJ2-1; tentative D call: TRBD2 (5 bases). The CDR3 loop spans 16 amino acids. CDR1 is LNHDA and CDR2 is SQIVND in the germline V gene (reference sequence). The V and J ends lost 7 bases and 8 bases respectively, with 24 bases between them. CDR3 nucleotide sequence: TGTGCCAGTAATTCCCTGTACGAGGGCCTAAGGGATGAGCAGTTCTTC. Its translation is CASNSLYEGLRDEQFF.

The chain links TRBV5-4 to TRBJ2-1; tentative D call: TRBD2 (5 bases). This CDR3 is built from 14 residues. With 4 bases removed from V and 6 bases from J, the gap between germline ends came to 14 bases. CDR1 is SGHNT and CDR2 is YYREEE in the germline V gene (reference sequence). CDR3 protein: CASSGRLLGNEQFF. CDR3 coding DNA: TGTGCCAGCAGCGGAAGACTACTTGGCAATGAGCAGTTCTTC. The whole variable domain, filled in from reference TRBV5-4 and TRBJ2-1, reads ETGVTQSPTHLIKTRGQQVTLRCSSQSGHNTVSWYQQALGQGPQFIFQYYREEENGRGNFPPRFSGLQFPNYSSELNVNALELDDSALYLCASSGRLLGNEQFFGPGTRLTVL.

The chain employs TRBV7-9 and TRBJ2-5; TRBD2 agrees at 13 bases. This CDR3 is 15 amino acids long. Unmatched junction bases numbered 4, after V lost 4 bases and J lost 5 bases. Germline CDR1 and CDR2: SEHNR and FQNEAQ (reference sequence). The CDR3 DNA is TGTGCCAGCAGCTCCCTGACTAGCGGGGGGGAGACCCAGTACTTC. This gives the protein CASSSLTSGGETQYF. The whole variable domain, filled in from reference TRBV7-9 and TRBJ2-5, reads DTGVSQNPRHKITKRGQNVTFRCDPISEHNRLYWYRQTLGQGPEFLTYFQNEAQLEKSRLLSDRFSAERPKGSFSTLEIQRTEQGDSAMYLCASSSLTSGGETQYFGPGTRLLVL.

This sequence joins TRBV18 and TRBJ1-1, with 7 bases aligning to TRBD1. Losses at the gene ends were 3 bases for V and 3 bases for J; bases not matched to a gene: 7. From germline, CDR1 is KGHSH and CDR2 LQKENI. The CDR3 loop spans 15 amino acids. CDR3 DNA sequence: TGTGCCAGCTCACCCCCAGGGGGTGGGTACACTGAAGCTTTCTTT. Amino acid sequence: CASSPPGGGYTEAFF. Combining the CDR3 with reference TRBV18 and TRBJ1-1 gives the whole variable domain NAGVMQNPRHLVRRRGQEARLRCSPMKGHSHVYWYRQLPEEGLKFMVYLQKENIIDESGMPKERFSAEFPKEGPSILRIQQVVRGDSAAYFCASSPPGGGYTEAFFGQGTRLTVV.